The 14 T cell receptor beta chains below come from one sample, sequenced in a study of T cell responses to AZD1222 COVID-19 vaccine (TCRdb year 2021). The library was produced with the immunoSEQ multiplex PCR assay. TCRdb's version of the immuneACCESS table is confined to in-frame rearrangements and falls short of the full clone set. An unresolved V gene accounts for under half of the shortfall where checked; the remainder is of unknown origin. In this sample the table shows roughly 89,000 clones, around nine tenths of which occur a single time. The ten largest clones take up roughly 4.8% of the sample. The meaning of the sample's time point label: baseline before first vaccination. The label giving this sample's treatment or condition can be read as: meningococcal conjugate vaccine given as trial control. The sequencing used peripheral blood, collected on day 0 of MenACWY control vaccination. The receptor source for this set is an adult in good health.

The J gene is TRBJ1-1, the V gene TRBV28; the D gene is possibly TRBD1 (6 bases). V dropped 8 bases and J dropped 5 bases, with 18 bases sitting between them. This CDR3 spans 14 amino acids. Germline loops: CDR1 MDHEN, CDR2 SYDVKM. CDR3 DNA sequence: TGTGCCAGCCTTGGGGAGGGGGGGAAGACTGAAGCTTTCTTT. Protein product: CASLGEGGKTEAFF.

V usage is TRBV7-2 and J usage is TRBJ2-7, with D perhaps matching TRBD1 or TRBD2 (5 bases each). The V end was cut by 5 bases, the J end by 2 bases, with 28 bases between. The CDR3 spans 19 residues. Germline V gene sequence: CDR1 SGHTA, CDR2 FQGNSA. The CDR3 nucleotides read TGTGCCAGCAGCCTACATGCGCCGAACTCCGGGACGAACACCTACGAGCAGTACTTC. Amino acids: CASSLHAPNSGTNTYEQYF.

This clone came up once. The chain carries TRBV11-3 and TRBJ2-3; 12 nucleotides line up with TRBD2. CDR1 and CDR2 from the germline V gene are SGHNT and YENEEA. The V segment lost 4 bases and the J segment 4 bases; nucleotides outside the gene matches: 15. The CDR3 length is 19 residues. In nucleotides, the CDR3 is TGTGCCAGCAGCTCAGCGGATGTAGGACTAGCGGGAACCCCAGATACGCAGTATTTT. Amino acid sequence: CASSSADVGLAGTPDTQYF.

In this sample, this clone turned up once. The chain has TRBV27 and TRBJ2-7; 9 nucleotides agree with TRBD2. In germline, CDR1 is MNHEY, CDR2 SMNVEV (reference sequence). The junction had 2 bases not matched to a gene; V was cut back by 3 bases and J by 2 bases. The CDR3 extends over 14 amino acids. CDR3 nucleotides: TGTGCCAGCAGTTTCTCTAGCGGGACCTACGAGCAGTACTTC. It translates to CASSFSSGTYEQYF.

The rearrangement links TRBV9 to TRBJ2-3; a possible D gene is TRBD2 (6 bases). From germline, CDR1 is SGDLS and CDR2 YYNGEE. The CDR3 spans 16 residues. V lost 3 bases and J lost 0, with 14 bases in between. Here the CDR3 DNA reads TGTGCCAGCAGCGCACGGCTAGCGACGAGCACAGATACGCAGTATTTT. Protein sequence: CASSARLATSTDTQYF.

The CDR3 region is CASSAEAGGSAEQYF. The CDR3 DNA reads as TGTGCCAGCAGCGCCGAAGCGGGAGGTTCGGCCGAGCAGTACTTC. The chain uses TRBV9 and TRBJ2-7, with 9 bases aligning to TRBD2. Germline loops: CDR1 SGDLS, CDR2 YYNGEE. CDR3 length equals 15 residues. Losses at the gene ends were 3 bases for V and 6 bases for J; bases not matched to a gene: 10.

CDR3: CASSEVRPQETQYF. CDR3 coding DNA: TGTGCCAGCAGTGAAGTCAGACCGCAAGAGACCCAGTACTTC. This chain links TRBV2 with TRBJ2-5; D ambiguous. Trimming pared 1 base from V and 2 bases from J, leaving 8 bases between. Germline loops: CDR1 SNHLY, CDR2 FYNNEI. The CDR3 length is 14 residues.

The rearrangement uses TRBV27 and TRBJ2-2; TRBD1 matches at 9 bases. This CDR3 is 15 amino acids long. V trimming: 2 bases; J trimming: 4 bases; junction bases outside the gene matches: 2. Per the germline V gene, CDR1 is MNHEY and CDR2 is SMNVEV (reference sequence). CDR3 sequence (DNA): TGTGCCAGCAGTTTAGGGACAGGGATCACCGGGGAGCTGTTTTTT. Residues: CASSLGTGITGELFF.

The chain carries TRBV5-4 and TRBJ1-6, with 7 bases that match TRBD1. Germline CDR1 and CDR2: SGHNT and YYREEE (reference sequence). The CDR3 has 15 amino acids. J was trimmed by 7 bases and V by 4 bases; bases with no gene match: 8. In DNA, the CDR3 is TGTGCCAGCAGCCCGGGGCGGGACAGAAATTCACCCCTCCACTTT. Its protein product is CASSPGRDRNSPLHF.

A word on this clone: The identical CDR3 is also encoded by other nucleotide sequences in the sample. The rearrangement links TRBV7-2 to TRBJ1-1; no definite D call. The V gene lost 2 bases and the J gene lost 1 base, with 5 bases spanning the gap. This CDR3 is 13 amino acids long. Germline values: CDR1 SGHTA, CDR2 FQGNSA. CDR3 nucleotides: TGTGCCAGCAGCTTAAAAAGGAACACTGAAGCTTTCTTT. Its protein product is CASSLKRNTEAFF.

V is TRBV29-1 and J is TRBJ1-2, with D perhaps matching TRBD1 (6 bases). This CDR3 has 13 residues. With 6 bases removed from V and 1 base from J, the gap between germline ends came to 12 bases. Germline assignment: CDR1 SQVTM and CDR2 ANQGSEA. The CDR3 DNA reads TGCAGCGTAGGACGGGGGCTTAACTATGGCTACACCTTC. Translation: CSVGRGLNYGYTF.

The genes are TRBV28 and TRBJ2-5; perhaps TRBD1 as D (6 bases). V was clipped by 4 bases and J by 12 bases, with 12 bases between them. This CDR3 contains 11 residues. Germline CDR1 MDHEN, CDR2 SYDVKM. The CDR3 is CASSYKGVEYF. The CDR3 bases are TGTGCCAGCAGTTATAAGGGGGTGGAGTACTTC.

The CDR3 sequence: CASSLGGEQFF. The CDR3 DNA reads TGTGCCAGCAGTTTAGGGGGAGAGCAGTTCTTC. The chain uses TRBV28 and TRBJ2-1; tentatively, D is TRBD1 or TRBD2 (5 bases each). Germline V lookup: CDR1 MDHEN, CDR2 SYDVKM. V dropped 2 bases and J dropped 10 bases, with 6 bases sitting between them. The CDR3 length is 11 residues.

This clone was picked up one time. This chain uses TRBV9 with TRBJ2-1; 8 nucleotides line up with TRBD1. The CDR3 covers 14 residues. Germline V CDR1 and CDR2: SGDLS, YYNGEE. The J segment lost 7 bases and the V segment lost 2 bases, leaving 5 bases of the junction unmatched. This CDR3 is CASSVWDRRNEQFF. CDR3 coding DNA: TGTGCCAGCAGCGTGTGGGACAGGCGGAATGAGCAGTTCTTC.